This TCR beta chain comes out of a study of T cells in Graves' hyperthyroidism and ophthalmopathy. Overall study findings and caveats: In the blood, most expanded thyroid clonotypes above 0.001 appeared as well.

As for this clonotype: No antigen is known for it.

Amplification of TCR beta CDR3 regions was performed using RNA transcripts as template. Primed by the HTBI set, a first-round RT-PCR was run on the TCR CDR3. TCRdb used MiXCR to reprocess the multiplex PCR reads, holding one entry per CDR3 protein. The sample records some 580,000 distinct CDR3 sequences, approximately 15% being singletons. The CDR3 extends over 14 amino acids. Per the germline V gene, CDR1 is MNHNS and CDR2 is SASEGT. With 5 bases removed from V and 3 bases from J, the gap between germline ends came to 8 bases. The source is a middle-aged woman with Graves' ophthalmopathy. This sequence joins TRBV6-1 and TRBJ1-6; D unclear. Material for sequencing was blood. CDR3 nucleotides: TGTGCCAGCAGTTTAGCGGGCTATAATTCACCCCTCCACTTT. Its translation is CASSLAGYNSPLHF.